The 3 T cell receptor beta chains below were found in one sample sequenced in a study of T-cell memory formation after mild COVID-19. In TCRdb, the 5' RACE reads were re-called with MiXCR into one record per CDR3 protein. The sample holds under 300,000 distinct CDR3 sequences, approximately 9% seen once. Sample: PBMCs or a T cell subset sorted from them (not recorded which). The receptors were gathered from a man aged 18 to 29 who had mild COVID-19 (a few samples of this study predate the infection). Cell type and time point are not known.

This clonotype showed up just a few times. The J gene is TRBJ1-1, the V gene TRBV7-2; TRBD1 agrees at 9 bases. The V and J ends lost 6 bases and 3 bases, in that order; junction bases with no gene match: 8. The length of the CDR3 is 15 residues. Germline V gives CDR1 SGHTA, CDR2 FQGNSA. CDR3 nucleotide sequence: TGTGCCAGCAGGCCTACACAGGGGGCGGACACTGAAGCTTTCTTT. This sequence encodes CASRPTQGADTEAFF.

This clonotype has ten or more counts. The chain recombines TRBV11-2 with TRBJ1-1; D call uncertain. The V end was cut by 0 bases, the J end by 1 base, with 6 bases between. The CDR3 loop spans 14 amino acids. Germline CDR1 and CDR2: SGHAT and FQNNGV. CDR3 residues: CASSLDSPNTEAFF. CDR3 nucleotides: TGTGCCAGCAGCTTAGACAGCCCGAACACTGAAGCTTTCTTT.

The genes are TRBV5-1 and TRBJ1-3; D gene uncertain. The V gene's germline CDR1 is SGHRS and CDR2 YFSETQ. CDR3 length: 15 residues. The V gene lost 2 bases and the J gene lost 0 bases, with 9 bases spanning the gap. This chain's CDR3 is CASSFGVSSGNTIYF. CDR3 in DNA: TGCGCCAGCAGCTTCGGCGTTAGCTCTGGAAACACCATATATTTT.